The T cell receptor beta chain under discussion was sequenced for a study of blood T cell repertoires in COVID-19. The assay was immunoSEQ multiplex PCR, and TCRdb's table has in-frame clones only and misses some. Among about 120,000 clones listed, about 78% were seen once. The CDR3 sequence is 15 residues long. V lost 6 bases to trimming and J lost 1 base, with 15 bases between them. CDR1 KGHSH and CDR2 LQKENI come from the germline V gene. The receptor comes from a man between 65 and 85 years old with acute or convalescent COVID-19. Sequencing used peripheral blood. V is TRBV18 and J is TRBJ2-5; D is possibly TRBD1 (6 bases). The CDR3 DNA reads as TGTGCCAGCTCCTACACAGGGACGGCCCAAGAGACCCAGTACTTC. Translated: CASSYTGTAQETQYF. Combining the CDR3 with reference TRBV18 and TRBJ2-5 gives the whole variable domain NAGVMQNPRHLVRRRGQEARLRCSPMKGHSHVYWYRQLPEEGLKFMVYLQKENIIDESGMPKERFSAEFPKEGPSILRIQQVVRGDSAAYFCASSYTGTAQETQYFGPGTRLLVL.